The clone carrying this T cell receptor (beta chain) has a handful of counts. The sample belongs to a study of CD8+ T cells in alopecia areata. Overall study: Those patients who were treated received oral tofacitinib, which was given at 5 to 10 mg twice daily for moderate-to-severe alopecia areata.

Sequencing relied on a cDNA template that was reverse transcribed from extracted RNA. Clones were sequenced by immunoSEQ multiplex PCR, and TCRdb holds only the in-frame ones, with some missing. Of more than 95,000 clones detected, less than 45% appear once; the ten largest clones hold approximately 2.8%. In germline, CDR1 is SQVTM, CDR2 ANQGSEA. V shed 7 bases and J shed 3 bases, with 16 bases lying between them. This CDR3 spans 13 amino acids. V gene TRBV29-1 combines with J gene TRBJ2-7; D is possibly TRBD2 (5 bases). The sequence derives from a human donor with alopecia areata. The sequencing input was CD4+ T cells sorted from blood. CDR3 residues: CSGSSGGVYEQYF. CDR3 nucleotide sequence: TGCAGCGGGTCCTCAGGAGGAGTCTACGAGCAGTACTTC.